These T cell receptor beta chains were read from a single sample in a study of early T cells in non-severe SARS-CoV-2 infection. TCRdb itself ran the 5' RACE reads through MiXCR, one entry per CDR3 protein. This table holds over 50,000 distinct CDR3 sequences, roughly 13% found once. Source material: whole blood. The receptors come from an adult who was a healthcare worker with PCR-confirmed SARS-CoV-2 infection or an uninfected control (not recorded which). CDR3s include the opening cysteine and the closing phenylalanine or tryptophan. A D gene is named only where the DNA matches it firmly. For some rows the clone size is stated as once, few or many, or as a class when expanded; others skip it.

clone_size | j_call | d_call | v_call | cdr3_nt | cdr3_aa
many | TRBJ2-1 | TRBD1 | TRBV6-5 | TGTGCCAGCATTCTAGGACAGGACTACAATGAGCAGTTCTTC | CASILGQDYNEQFF
many | TRBJ1-1 | NA | TRBV5-1 | TGCGCCAGCAGCCCGACGGCAGGGGTGAACACTGAAGCTTTCTTT | CASSPTAGVNTEAFF
many | TRBJ2-4 | NA | TRBV3-1 | TGTGCCAGCAGCCAAGCCTCTTCGACGCGGGGAGCCAAAAACATTCAGTACTTC | CASSQASSTRGAKNIQYF
many | TRBJ2-7 | NA | TRBV11-2 | TGTGCCAGCAGCCGCCTAGGGGACGGAGGGTCCTACGAGCAGTACTTC | CASSRLGDGGSYEQYF
NA | TRBJ1-5 | NA | TRBV20-1 | TGCAGTGCTAGAGCACTTACAGGCCGCAATCAGCCCCAGCATTTT | CSARALTGRNQPQHF
many | TRBJ2-3 | TRBD2 | TRBV20-1 | TGCAGTGCTAGTTCTAGCGGGAGGGCCTTTTTGCCAGATACGCAGTATTTT | CSASSSGRAFLPDTQYF
many | TRBJ2-1 | NA | TRBV7-2 | TGTGCCAGCAGCTTGGCAGGAAACTTTGGAGATGAGCAGTTCTTC | CASSLAGNFGDEQFF
many | TRBJ2-2 | NA | TRBV28 | TGTGCCAGCAGTTTACGACAGGCCTCCAAGGAGCTGTTTTTT | CASSLRQASKELFF
few | TRBJ2-3 | NA | TRBV3-1 | TGTGCCAGCAGCCAACGGGGCGCTAGCAGGGGAGATACGCAGTATTTT | CASSQRGASRGDTQYF
many | TRBJ1-2 | NA | TRBV6-5 | TGTGCCAGCAGAAGGAGTAACTATGGCTACACCTTC | CASRRSNYGYTF
NA | TRBJ2-3 | NA | TRBV7-3 | TGTGCCAGCAGCTTAACTTCCACCGGGGTAACAGATACGCAGTATTTT | CASSLTSTGVTDTQYF
many | TRBJ2-2 | TRBD2 | TRBV9 | TGTGCCAGCAGCGACTTTTGGACTAGCGGGGGCCTAAACACCGGGGAGCTGTTTTTT | CASSDFWTSGGLNTGELFF
NA | TRBJ2-1 | NA | TRBV2 | TGTGCCAGCACTCGGGCCTATGAGCAGTTCTTC | CASTRAYEQFF
many | TRBJ2-1 | NA | TRBV7-6 | TGTGCCAGCAGCTTGAGTCCGTGGAATGAGCAGTTCTTC | CASSLSPWNEQFF
many | TRBJ1-5 | TRBD1 | TRBV6-6 | TGTGCCAGCAGTTACCTCCGCGACAGGGACAATCAGCCCCAGCATTTT | CASSYLRDRDNQPQHF
few | TRBJ2-5 | TRBD2 | TRBV4-1 | TGCGCCAGCAGCCTCGGGACTAAAGAGACCCAGTACTTC | CASSLGTKETQYF
NA | TRBJ2-2 | NA | TRBV7-7 | TGTGCTAGCAGCCAAGGGGGGACAACAGGGATCGGGGAGCTGTTTTTT | CASSQGGTTGIGELFF
many | TRBJ2-1 | NA | TRBV11-3 | TGTGCCAGCAGCTCCCAAACAGGCCCCCACTCGAGCTCCTACAATGAGCAGTTCTTC | CASSSQTGPHSSSYNEQFF
many | TRBJ2-7 | TRBD2 | TRBV7-6 | TGTGCCAGCAGTTCTACACCCTGGGGAGCGGGGGAGCAGTACTTC | CASSSTPWGAGEQYF
few | TRBJ2-7 | TRBD1 | TRBV5-1 | TGCGCCAGCAGCTTGGGAGGGGGCAGGTATTACGAGCAGTACTTC | CASSLGGGRYYEQYF
NA | TRBJ2-3 | TRBD1 | TRBV28 | TGTGCCAGCAGTTGGACAGGTTCAGATACGCAGTATTTT | CASSWTGSDTQYF
many | TRBJ2-5 | NA | TRBV6-6 | TGTGCCAGCAGCCACGTGGAGACCCAGTACTTC | CASSHVETQYF
few | TRBJ1-2 | TRBD1 | TRBV29-1 | TGCAGCGTTGAGACAGGGCCAGGCTACACCTTC | CSVETGPGYTF
many | TRBJ1-2 | NA | TRBV2 | TGTGCCAGCAGTGATAGGCAGGGCTATGGCTACACCTTC | CASSDRQGYGYTF
NA | TRBJ2-2 | TRBD1 | TRBV24-1 | TGTGCCACCAGTGCCCTCAGGACAGGGATGAACACCGGGGAGCTGTTTTTT | CATSALRTGMNTGELFF
many | TRBJ2-3 | TRBD2 | TRBV5-6 | TGTGCCAGCAGCTGGGCAGGACTAGGCCTACGAGATACGCAGTATTTT | CASSWAGLGLRDTQYF
NA | TRBJ2-1 | NA | TRBV19 | TGTGCCAGTAGTATAGCGGAGGTACTTCGATCCTACAATGAGCAGTTCTTC | CASSIAEVLRSYNEQFF
many | TRBJ2-1 | NA | TRBV3-1 | TGTGCCAGCAGCCAAGATCCCGGAATCAATGAGCAGTTCTTC | CASSQDPGINEQFF
many | TRBJ2-5 | NA | TRBV7-6 | TGTGCCAGCAGCCCTCCCCTTGGGGAACGGTACTTC | CASSPPLGERYF
NA | TRBJ2-3 | NA | TRBV29-1 | TGCATGGTCAGGGCACCATTCACGGATACGCAGTATTTT | CMVRAPFTDTQYF
many | TRBJ1-2 | TRBD1 | TRBV6-5 | TGTGCCAGCAGTTACTCGCAGTCAGGGGGCGACTATGGCTACACCTTC | CASSYSQSGGDYGYTF
NA | TRBJ2-3 | NA | TRBV29-1 | TGCAGCGTTGAGGACAGCACAGATACGCAGTATTTT | CSVEDSTDTQYF
NA | TRBJ2-1 | TRBD2 | TRBV9 | TGTGCCAGCAGCAACACTAGCGGGAGCGGGGGTGAGCAGTTCTTC | CASSNTSGSGGEQFF
many | TRBJ2-2 | NA | TRBV7-2 | TGTGCCAGCAGTTTGAAGACACGGGGCACCGGGGAGCTGTTTTTT | CASSLKTRGTGELFF
many | TRBJ2-1 | NA | TRBV7-9 | TGTGCCAGCAGGTTGAGGCAAAATGAGCAGTTCTTC | CASRLRQNEQFF
many | TRBJ1-3 | NA | TRBV7-6 | TGTGCCAGCAGCCCTCAGCCGAACTCTGGAAACACCATATATTTT | CASSPQPNSGNTIYF
many | TRBJ2-3 | NA | TRBV20-1 | TGCAGTGCTCCCCGGGACCCTTCCGAGGATACGCAGTATTTT | CSAPRDPSEDTQYF
few | TRBJ1-1 | NA | TRBV11-3 | TGTGCCAGCAGCCCGGCGTGGTACACTGAAGCTTTCTTT | CASSPAWYTEAFF
few | TRBJ2-7 | NA | TRBV19 | TGTGCCAGTAGTATGGTCGGGGGAGCGGGCGAGCAGTACTTC | CASSMVGGAGEQYF
many | TRBJ2-3 | NA | TRBV5-1 | TGCGCCAGCAGACCCGGGGGCCGACCCCCCACAGATACGCAGTATTTT | CASRPGGRPPTDTQYF